This T cell receptor beta chain was obtained from a study of CD8 T cells in Susac syndrome. Study at large: Patients with Susac syndrome were therapy-naive, treated with corticosteroids, or treated with intravenous immunoglobulin alone when blood was collected.

Deletions cut 1 base from V and 7 bases from J, with 11 bases between. CDR3 length: 14 residues. Germline V gives CDR1 SEHNR, CDR2 FQNEAQ (reference sequence). TCR beta from blood CD8+ and CD4+ T cells was sequenced. FACS enriched CD8+ TEMRA cells, while bulk CD8+ and CD4+ were negatively isolated. The RNA input was about 0.5 to 1 ug, and it was reverse transcribed with random hexamers. Multiplex PCR with immunoSEQ amplified the TCR beta CDR3 across 54 Vbeta and 13 Jbeta. TCRdb ran MiXCR on the immunoSEQ multiplex PCR reads and lists one entry per CDR3 protein. The table shows about 200,000 distinct CDR3 sequences, with 91% occurring only once.

The receptor comes from a human donor with Susac syndrome. Sequencing used CD4+ T cells from PBMCs. The V call is TRBV7-9, the J call TRBJ1-5; no firm D call. The DNA of the CDR3 is TGTGCCAGCAGCTTAGGGGGTGGGGTCCAGCCCCAGCATTTT. This gives the protein CASSLGGGVQPQHF.